Listed below are T cell receptor beta chains from one sample, sequenced in a study of PD-L1 blockade in urothelial cancer. The method was immunoSEQ multiplex PCR; TCRdb's version includes in-frame clones alone and lacks a portion of them. Here the sample spans fewer than 65,000 clones, around 84% being singletons. Specimen: PBMCs, collected around atezolizumab (anti-PD-L1) treatment. These receptors were taken from a man between 65 and 80 years old with urothelial cancer. Each CDR3 is given with its conserved first and last residue. Fields, in order: D gene, clone size, J gene, V gene, CDR3 protein, CDR3 DNA. A D gene is named only where the DNA matches it firmly. Expanded clones get a size class; other rows say once, few or many, or leave the size out.

-	once	TRBJ2-5	TRBV5-1	CASSLYGGSETQYF	TGCGCCAGCAGCTTGTATGGAGGGTCAGAGACCCAGTACTTC
-	-	TRBJ2-1	TRBV19	CASSKMTGSSYNEQFF	TGTGCCAGTAGTAAGATGACGGGGAGCTCCTACAATGAGCAGTTCTTC
-	-	TRBJ2-2	TRBV28	CASFTLYTGELFF	TGTGCCAGCTTTACTCTTTACACCGGGGAGCTGTTTTTT
TRBD2	-	TRBJ2-1	TRBV29-1	CSVQGVGGTSGVIEQFF	TGCAGCGTACAGGGGGTTGGCGGAACTAGCGGGGTTATTGAGCAGTTCTTC
-	-	TRBJ2-2	TRBV5-6	CASSPTPTTSSGELFF	TGTGCCAGCAGCCCGACCCCAACTACTAGCTCTGGGGAGCTGTTTTTT
TRBD2	-	TRBJ2-2	TRBV5-6	CASSYDRLAGGPRTGELFF	TGTGCCAGCAGCTACGATAGACTAGCGGGAGGGCCTAGGACCGGGGAGCTGTTTTTT
TRBD2	-	TRBJ2-1	TRBV14	CASSQDIGTRNNEQFF	TGTGCCAGCAGCCAAGATATCGGGACTAGAAATAATGAGCAGTTCTTC
-	-	TRBJ2-7	TRBV27	CASSLTGSYNEQYF	TGTGCCAGCAGTTTAACAGGGTCGTACAACGAGCAGTACTTC
-	-	TRBJ1-2	TRBV4-3	CASSQSTNGYTF	TGCGCCAGCAGCCAGTCGACAAATGGCTACACCTTC
TRBD1	-	TRBJ1-2	TRBV5-4	CASSLLSGDRGQGYTF	TGTGCCAGCAGCTTACTTTCCGGAGACAGGGGGCAAGGCTACACCTTC
TRBD1	few	TRBJ1-3	TRBV4-1	CASSHLGFGTGLNTIYF	TGCGCCAGCAGCCATTTAGGTTTCGGGACAGGGCTAAACACCATATATTTT
-	-	TRBJ2-2	TRBV9	CASSVRESPPGELFF	TGTGCCAGCAGCGTAAGGGAGAGCCCTCCCGGGGAGCTGTTTTTT
TRBD1	-	TRBJ1-4	TRBV10-3	CAARDRGQNEKLFF	TGTGCCGCCCGGGACAGGGGGCAGAATGAAAAACTGTTTTTT
TRBD1	-	TRBJ1-4	TRBV7-9	CASSLDGTGSEKLFF	TGTGCCAGCAGCTTAGACGGGACAGGGAGTGAAAAACTGTTTTTT
TRBD1	-	TRBJ1-5	TRBV2	CASKRTGGVQPQHF	TGTGCCAGCAAAAGGACAGGGGGCGTTCAGCCCCAGCATTTT
-	-	TRBJ2-1	TRBV7-8	CASSTRQVIKQFF	TGTGCCAGCAGCACCCGACAGGTTATAAAGCAGTTCTTC
TRBD1	-	TRBJ1-1	TRBV10-3	CAISQEDRVGTEAFF	TGTGCCATCAGCCAAGAAGACAGGGTCGGAACTGAAGCTTTCTTT
TRBD1	-	TRBJ1-2	TRBV7-9	CASSRQGALNYGYTF	TGTGCCAGCAGCCGTCAGGGGGCCCTTAACTATGGCTACACCTTC
TRBD2	-	TRBJ2-6	TRBV19	CASQKAGGTAGANVLTF	TGTGCCAGTCAAAAGGCGGGGGGCACGGCGGGGGCCAACGTCCTGACTTTC
TRBD1	-	TRBJ1-5	TRBV7-8	CASSAHRGRGQPQHF	TGTGCCAGCAGTGCCCACAGGGGACGGGGTCAGCCCCAGCATTTT
-	-	TRBJ1-2	TRBV7-9	CASSPARGYGYTF	TGTGCCAGCAGCCCGGCGCGGGGGTATGGCTACACCTTC
TRBD2	-	TRBJ2-7	TRBV5-8	CASSFGRRGVYF	TGTGCCAGCAGCTTTGGGCGACGGGGGGTGTACTTC
-	-	TRBJ2-7	TRBV7-2	CASSLEQGVGYEQYF	TGTGCCAGCAGCTTAGAACAGGGAGTAGGGTACGAGCAGTACTTC
TRBD2	-	TRBJ2-5	TRBV7-3	CASSLAGGGETQYF	TGTGCCAGCAGCTTAGCGGGAGGGGGGGAGACCCAGTACTTC
-	-	TRBJ2-7	TRBV28	CASSPGGPNYEQYF	TGTGCCAGCAGCCCCGGGGGGCCTAACTACGAGCAGTACTTC
-	-	TRBJ2-3	TRBV5-4	CASSFDRPGPDTQYF	TGTGCCAGCAGCTTTGACAGGCCGGGGCCAGATACGCAGTATTTT
-	few	TRBJ1-1	TRBV25-1	CASSVGTSEAFF	TGTGCCAGCAGCGTCGGGACTTCTGAAGCTTTCTTT
-	-	TRBJ1-5	TRBV4-2	CASSQGQNQPQHF	TGTGCCAGCAGCCAGGGCCAGAATCAGCCCCAGCATTTT
TRBD1	-	TRBJ2-5	TRBV5-8	CASSFRTGKGETQYF	TGTGCCAGCAGCTTCCGGACAGGGAAGGGGGAGACCCAGTACTTC
-	-	TRBJ2-1	TRBV18	CASSPHSTRSYNEQFF	TGTGCCAGCTCACCACATTCCACGCGCTCCTACAATGAGCAGTTCTTC
-	-	TRBJ2-7	TRBV27	CASSFVGARDYEQYF	TGTGCCAGCAGTTTCGTGGGGGCGCGTGATTACGAGCAGTACTTC
-	-	TRBJ2-7	TRBV4-1	CASSQDPAGRTGEQYF	TGCGCCAGCAGCCAAGATCCCGCAGGGAGGACGGGCGAGCAGTACTTC
-	-	TRBJ1-5	TRBV5-1	CASSLGGVGSNQPQHF	TGCGCCAGCAGCTTGGGAGGCGTTGGCAGCAATCAGCCCCAGCATTTT
-	-	TRBJ2-7	TRBV6-6	CASSPPTYEQYF	TGTGCCAGCAGCCCCCCCACTTACGAGCAGTACTTC
-	-	TRBJ2-1	TRBV29-1	CSVEARPGSSYNEQFF	TGCAGCGTTGAAGCCCGACCGGGTTCCTCCTACAATGAGCAGTTCTTC
-	-	TRBJ2-7	TRBV7-2	CASSPGGRSYEQYF	TGTGCCAGCAGCCCAGGAGGCCGCTCCTACGAGCAGTACTTC
TRBD2	few	TRBJ2-3	TRBV28	CASSRLAGGVPTDTQYF	TGTGCCAGCAGTCGACTAGCGGGGGGGGTTCCGACAGATACGCAGTATTTT
-	-	TRBJ2-7	TRBV28	CASLLSGGPYEQYF	TGTGCCAGCCTCCTCTCAGGGGGGCCCTACGAGCAGTACTTC
-	-	TRBJ2-7	TRBV27	CASSPRRTGTRYSSYEQYF	TGTGCCAGCAGTCCAAGACGGACCGGGACTCGCTATAGCTCCTACGAGCAGTACTTC
TRBD1	-	TRBJ2-7	TRBV2	CASSQDRGYEQYF	TGTGCCAGCAGCCAAGACAGGGGCTACGAGCAGTACTTC
-	-	TRBJ2-1	TRBV27	CASSLSNEQFF	TGTGCCAGCAGTTTGAGCAATGAGCAGTTCTTC
-	-	TRBJ2-2	TRBV5-4	CASSLALGELFF	TGTGCCAGCAGCTTGGCCCTCGGGGAGCTGTTTTTT
-	-	TRBJ1-6	TRBV6-5	CASSSPPDWNSPLHF	TGTGCCAGCAGTTCCCCCCCCGACTGGAATTCACCCCTCCACTTT
-	-	TRBJ1-2	TRBV6-1	CASSKESGGYTF	TGTGCCAGCAGTAAAGAAAGCGGAGGCTACACCTTC
TRBD1	-	TRBJ1-4	TRBV13	CASSSTGGNEKLFF	TGTGCCAGCAGCTCGACAGGGGGTAATGAAAAACTGTTTTTT
-	few	TRBJ2-1	TRBV28	CASSFGALGNEQFF	TGTGCCAGCAGTTTCGGTGCTCTAGGCAATGAGCAGTTCTTC
TRBD1	-	TRBJ1-5	TRBV6-1	CASSEALGTGVSNQPQHF	TGTGCCAGCAGTGAAGCGCTAGGGACAGGGGTTAGCAATCAGCCCCAGCATTTT
-	-	TRBJ1-1	TRBV6-1	CASSELLTAGEAFF	TGTGCCAGCAGTGAACTTCTGACAGCTGGTGAAGCTTTCTTT
TRBD1	few	TRBJ1-5	TRBV4-1	CASSPGTGNLQPQHF	TGCGCCAGCAGCCCCGGGACAGGGAATTTACAGCCCCAGCATTTT
TRBD1	-	TRBJ2-2	TRBV4-2	CASSQELGQGPTGELFF	TGTGCCAGCAGCCAAGAGTTGGGACAGGGACCTACCGGGGAGCTGTTTTTT
-	-	TRBJ2-1	TRBV5-1	CASSLGPGSSEQFF	TGCGCCAGCAGCTTGGGTCCAGGGTCAAGTGAGCAGTTCTTC
-	-	TRBJ1-1	TRBV7-2	CASSLMDWAEAFF	TGTGCCAGCAGCTTAATGGACTGGGCTGAAGCTTTCTTT
-	-	TRBJ2-2	TRBV11-3	CASSAIANTGELFF	TGTGCCAGCAGCGCGATCGCAAACACCGGGGAGCTGTTTTTT
TRBD1	few	TRBJ1-1	TRBV10-3	CAITGQAFDTEAFF	TGTGCCATCACGGGACAGGCCTTCGACACTGAAGCTTTCTTT